This TCR beta chain is drawn from a study of blood T cell repertoires in COVID-19. Study summary: Spain, Italy and the United States supplied samples that represented acute and convalescent COVID-19.

Participant-reported clinical history was the basis for cohort assignment. Per the original methods: Amplifying reference gene primers gave estimates of nucleated cell counts. The assay was immunoSEQ multiplex PCR, and TCRdb's table has in-frame clones only and misses some. V, J and clone size were drawn from that table, and D and trimming were deduced from the DNA. The sample carries about 200,000 clones, approximately 85% recorded once. The CDR3 extends over 16 amino acids. Germline V gene lookup returns CDR1 SGHTA and CDR2 FQGNSA. J lost 7 bases, V lost 3 bases, and 8 bases had no gene match. Sequenced input: PBMCs or T cells enriched from blood (not recorded which). The chain couples TRBV7-2 to TRBJ2-1; 11 bases match TRBD2. The TCR sequence derives from a man aged 40-49 years who had recovered from COVID-19. CDR3 protein: CASSFVAGGPGNEQFF. For the CDR3, the DNA is TGTGCCAGCAGCTTTGTAGCGGGAGGGCCAGGGAATGAGCAGTTCTTC.